This T cell receptor (beta chain) was captured by sequencing in a study of regulatory T cells in long-lasting Graves disease. Described time point: newly diagnosed GD, antithyroid drugs for less than 3 months. RNA from PBMCs was the source of the TCR library. Arm-PCR of CDR3 regions and iRepertoire HTBI primers were used to build TCR beta libraries. TCRdb reprocessed the multiplex PCR reads with MiXCR, giving one entry per CDR3 protein. Of 400,000 to 500,000 distinct CDR3 sequences in the sample, approximately 16% were seen once. The junction had 10 bases not matched to a gene; V was cut back by 1 base and J by 5 bases. The CDR3 is 16 residues long. Germline V gene sequence: CDR1 LGHNA, CDR2 YNFKEQ. These same data were also listed under a study on T cells in Graves' hyperthyroidism and ophthalmopathy.

The sequenced sample was peripheral blood mononuclear cells (PBMCs), obtained at new diagnosis, from a patient treated with antithyroid drugs. The receptor's source is a woman between 35 and 50 years old with Graves disease. This chain connects TRBV4-2 to TRBJ2-5, with 7 bases identical to TRBD2. The CDR3 loop reads CASSQGGREGPETQYF. Written as DNA, the CDR3 is TGTGCCAGCAGCCAAGGTGGGAGGGAGGGCCCCGAGACCCAGTACTTC.